This paragraph covers one T cell receptor beta chain sequence. Its antigen is not yet known. The sample holds no much larger clone one base away, and base qualities are not on file. Additional DNA sequences in this sample encode the identical CDR3. Looking up the germline V gene (reference sequence) yields CDR1 LNHDA and CDR2 SQIVND. The CDR3 holds 14 amino acids from the cysteine to the phenylalanine. Just CDR3 DNA is preserved here, 42 bases in frame from base 1. The junction shows trimming of 2 bases on V and 4 bases on J, and the gene matches do not reach 2 bases of it. In total, about 650 healthy bone marrow donors made up the cohort. All cohort members were sampled while nominally healthy, although unrecorded immune exposures were likely present. The donor tested CMV seropositive and was one of the 289 seropositive cohort members. Every donor gave a peripheral blood sample, and the peripheral blood mononuclear cells from that sample were used for TCR beta sequencing. The Qiagen DNeasy Blood Extraction Kit was used to extract genomic DNA from the blood cell samples.

The library was generated by the immunoSEQ multiplex PCR assay. The multiplex PCR relied on a mix of 60 forward primers for TCR Vbeta segments and 13 reverse primers for TCR Jbeta segments. The CDR3 region of rearranged TCR beta genes was amplified from genomic DNA by a multiplex PCR assay. The Illumina HiSeq System was used to sequence the amplified TCR beta libraries as 87-base-pair reads. The source study handled its data this way. A later analysis tallied roughly 78 million unique TCR beta chains across the 700 or so repertoires, and roughly 11 million of those chains were shared by two or more donors. Raw reads were error-corrected and collapsed into unique sequences with a nearest-neighbor algorithm that merged closely related sequences to remove PCR and sequencing errors. To assign V, D and J gene segments, CDR3 sequences were aligned to IMGT reference sequences. For a sequence to be retained, a match of at least six nucleotides was required to both a V gene segment and a J gene segment. A rearrangement was called productive if the CDR3 had no stop codons and remained in frame with V and J, and every other rearrangement was called non-productive. Following IMGT convention, CDR3 was defined as the stretch from the second conserved V-encoded cysteine up to the conserved J-encoded phenylalanine. The earlier analysis of some 540 of the donors excluded any sequence lacking an unambiguous match to a single V gene segment. In an earlier analysis of approximately 590 of the donors, V segments were called functional above 56.7% productive rearrangements and were called segregating when the between-donor standard deviation exceeded 5%. A statistical classification framework was developed to diagnose cytomegalovirus status using the catalog of TCR beta chain sequences. V and J gene assignment, in a later analysis, came from comparing TCR nucleotide sequences with IMGT/GENE-DB human TR gene sequences. In a later analysis, CDR3 sequences and most-parsimonious VDJ recombination scenarios were assigned using the TCRdist pipeline. In a later analysis, each TCR beta chain was defined by its CDR3 amino acid sequence together with its V-gene family, and reads lacking a unique V-gene family were excluded. To address suspected cross-contamination and a sequencing artifact, a later analysis removed approximately 590 highly shared, low-generation-probability nucleotide sequences. In a later analysis, a clonal expansion index for each public chain was calculated from normalized within-repertoire ranks of inferred template counts. A later analysis computed generation probabilities with a VDJ recombination model fitted to out-of-frame rearrangements, and checked the results against IGoR. In a later analysis, hypergeometric tests were used to score TCR-TCR, TCR-HLA and TCR-CMV co-occurrence, with a repertoire-size bias correction applied to TCR pairs. False discovery rates were estimated in a later analysis by permuting HLA or CMV assignments 20 times. In a later analysis, co-occurring TCRs were grouped with DBSCAN, and TCRdist sequence similarity was added when clustering was performed within HLA-allele-positive subsets. Repertoires with fewer than 30,000 or more than 120,000 public chains were left out of co-occurrence clustering, as were five repertoires with anomalous nucleotide sharing. Imported from immuneACCESS, the table was reduced by TCRdb to in-frame sequences with V and J called. These copies leave out some clones; in studies compared against another copy, an unresolved V gene accounts for under half, and the cause of the remainder is not known. The D gene and trimming were derived from the DNA, and the V and J assignments and clone size from that table. A total of roughly 170,000 clones appear in this sample, almost 85% of them only once. Around 5% of the sample is taken by the ten largest.

The sample belongs to a study of cytomegalovirus exposure and HLA in healthy donors (dated 2017 in TCRdb). In terms of the full investigation: In an earlier analysis of some 610 of the donors, 276 Gb of sequence data and 100 million or so unique TCR beta sequences from 150 million to 200 million T cells were reported. An early release that covered more than 550 HLA-typed donors contained about 290 gigabases of sequencing data and 65 million to 100 million unique TCR sequences. The genetic ancestry cluster associated with self-reported Caucasian donors included around 76% of the approximately 410 genotyped donors. The study aimed to test whether signatures of past pathogen exposure could be identified by cataloging public T cell receptors. The study profiled the T cell repertoires of 666 subjects by immunosequencing and related them to cytomegalovirus serostatus. In addition to the first cohort of 666 subjects, a separate validation cohort of about 120 different subjects was used. To predict cytomegalovirus infection status, the study combined high-throughput TCR immunosequencing, statistical association of individual TCRs with disease status, and machine learning. A later analysis re-analyzed previously published TCR beta repertoires from about 600 donors and added high-resolution HLA genotyping to study TCR occurrence patterns. The later analysis used no new phenotypic data to find candidate immune exposures, relying instead on TCR beta sequences and their occurrence across donors. To decide whether each TCR beta V gene segment behaved as functional or pseudogenic, an earlier analysis of fewer than 750 of the donors relied on high-throughput TCR beta sequencing. Donor age, sex, ethnicity and CMV serostatus were compiled alongside the repertoire data. Genome-wide SNP genotypes for about 60% of the roughly 700 donors were used in a later genetic analysis, which treated that subset as a discovery cohort. Every discovery cohort repertoire had been produced on one sequencing platform. Class I and class II HLA loci were covered by the typing at four-digit resolution. Typing coverage varied by locus: about 629-640 donors for A, B, C, DRB1 and DQB1; 522 for DQA1; around 570 for DPA1; approximately 490 for DPB1. Because of strong linkage in the cohort, roughly five DR-DQ haplotypes were treated as single units for association and clustering. Across approximately 420 genotyped donors of the cohort, an average of roughly 250,000 unique TCR beta nucleotide sequences per donor were sequenced, and around 20% of those sequences were non-productive. The investigation overall reported the following: Cytomegalovirus status was reported to be diagnosed by the classifier with high specificity and sensitivity in both the original and validation cohorts. A later genetic analysis associated a missense DCLRE1C variant with V-gene and J-gene trimming of TCR beta chains, and an independent cohort replicated the association. In vitro tests confirmed that a few of the cytomegalovirus-associated TCR beta chains recognize cytomegalovirus antigens. A further reported finding was that TCR beta sequences accurately predicted the HLA-A and HLA-B alleles for most subjects in the first cohort. According to a later analysis, TCR association rates differed among HLA loci, with DRB1 alleles showing the most associated TCRs and HLA-C alleles showing the fewest. Presence/absence analyses assumed roughly uniform sequencing depth across donors, an assumption that may not hold. Because counts were too low, more than 15 rarely observed V segments, including chromosome 9 orphons, were left out of the earlier analysis of 587 of the donors. Because the 87-base-pair reads could not distinguish some IMGT-functional V segments, including TRBV6-2 and TRBV6-3, those segments were excluded. According to a later genetic analysis, donors in an Asian-associated ancestry cluster had fewer N-insertions in productive TCRs than the roughly 670-donor mean. Correlated functional status among segregating V segments might reflect linkage disequilibrium, but an unknown experimental factor could not be ruled out. A cluster of highly shared sequence variants was judged likely to represent a technical artifact of the sequencing pipeline. The authors suggested that the approach could potentially be generalized to other disease states and immunological phenotypes. In an earlier analysis of fewer than 700 of the donors, most TCR beta V segments appeared in productive rearrangements about 87% or about 30% of the time, broadly matching IMGT annotations. According to a later analysis, parvovirus B19, influenza, CMV and Epstein-Barr virus appeared linked to several top co-occurrence clusters. In a later analysis, HLA-associated TCR beta chains were found to be more clonally expanded and to have lower generation probabilities than equally common non-associated chains. Specific HLA alleles were associated with 15,000 to 20,000 TCR beta sequences at a false discovery rate of 0.05 in a later analysis. While some public TCRs were present in many individuals, most TCR sequences turned up only very rarely across donors. The cohort was sequenced for TCR beta chains only, and without alpha or paired-chain data the features that could be detected were limited. In the study, 150 to 200 TCR beta chains were listed as associated with cytomegalovirus. Immune exposure information for the cohort was limited to CMV serostatus. In a later analysis, most CMV-associated TCR beta chains were found to appear HLA-restricted, with HLA associations seemingly driven largely by CMV exposure. When HLA alleles, especially DR and DQ, strongly co-occurred, attributing TCR associations to individual alleles was difficult. Because HLA typing was missing for some donors at each locus, association tests included only the typed subset.

Recombination joined TRBV19 with TRBJ1-2, with 9 middle bases fitting TRBD1. This clonotype was obtained from a girl under 18 in good health and CMV-seropositive. Sequencing was carried out using PBMCs. In nucleotide form, the sequence is TGTGCCAGTAGTATATCGACAGGGGGCTATGGCTACACCTTC. Translated, this is CASSISTGGYGYTF.